Each of the 6 T cell receptor beta chains below was sequenced from the same sample in a study of T cells and Merkel cell carcinoma outcomes. TCRdb's copy holds only in-frame clones and misses some; the assay was immunoSEQ multiplex PCR. The sample records about 15,000 clones, 85% to 90% being singletons. Sequences were obtained from tumor tissue from Merkel cell carcinoma. The receptors derive from a human donor with Merkel cell carcinoma.

CDR3 in DNA: TGTGCCAGCAGTTGGGGACAGGACTCCTACGAGCAGTACTTC. Translated: CASSWGQDSYEQYF. This chain uses TRBV6-6 with TRBJ2-7, with 8 bases fitting TRBD1. The CDR3 has 14 amino acids. CDR1 is MNHNY and CDR2 is SVGAGI in the germline V gene (reference sequence). J gave up 0 bases and V 4 bases, and 2 bases lay outside the gene matches.

The rearrangement uses TRBV5-4 and TRBJ2-7, with 14 positions matching TRBD2. Looked up from germline, CDR1 is SGHNT and CDR2 is YYREEE (reference sequence). This CDR3 is 15 amino acids long. J gave up 11 bases and V 4 bases, and 11 bases lay outside the gene matches. This CDR3 reads CASSLGLAGAGGEYF. DNA for the CDR3: TGTGCCAGCAGCCTGGGACTAGCGGGAGCCGGAGGGGAGTACTTC.

The V gene is TRBV6-1, the J gene TRBJ1-2, with D perhaps matching TRBD1 (5 bases). The CDR3 spans 14 residues. Trimming removed 8 bases from V and 5 bases from J, with 18 bases in between. CDR1 MNHNS and CDR2 SASEGT come from the germline V gene. The CDR3 spells CASRGPGLTYGYTF. For the CDR3, the DNA is TGTGCCAGCCGGGGACCGGGACTGACTTATGGCTACACCTTC.

This clone showed up just once. This rearrangement joins TRBV5-1 to TRBJ2-3, with D hard to call. V lost 0 bases and J 2 bases, leaving 4 bases between the germline ends. This CDR3 is built from 13 residues. Germline CDR1 SGHRS, CDR2 YFSETQ. The CDR3 nucleotides read TGCGCCAGCAGCTTGGCAGACACAGATACGCAGTATTTT. It translates to CASSLADTDTQYF.

This sequence joins TRBV10-3 and TRBJ2-1, with a weak D call TRBD2 (6 bases). The CDR3 covers 15 residues. Trimming left V 3 bases short and J 4 bases short, with 13 bases between. Germline V CDR1 and CDR2: ENHRY, SYGVKD. CDR3 protein: CAISDPGLTYNEQFF. DNA of the CDR3: TGTGCCATCAGTGACCCGGGACTCACTTACAATGAGCAGTTCTTC.

A note on this clone: At one end the junction does not follow the germline gene, possibly because of a read error. The chain has TRBV10-3 and TRBJ2-3; D is unclear. The CDR3 extends over 12 amino acids. Germline assignment: CDR1 ENHRY and CDR2 SYGVKD. The CDR3 here is CASSYSTDTQYF. The CDR3 DNA reads as TGTGCCAGCAGTTACAGCACAGATACGCAGTATTTT.